Below are 14 T cell receptor beta chains sequenced from a single sample in a study of technical replicates of blood from four donors (dated by TCRdb to the late 2010s). Library method: the immunoSEQ multiplex PCR assay. The source is immuneACCESS, and TCRdb retained only in-frame sequences with V and J called. Part of the clones is not carried over; for the studies checked, unresolved V genes explain less than half of this, and the remainder is unexplained. This sample comprises 55,000 to 75,000 clones, roughly 94% of them detected only once. The top ten clonotypes cover less than 3.5% of the sample. Material: PBMCs. Receptors originate from a human donor in good health. Some clones in this sample may be carry-over from other donors' samples.

The V and J genes are TRBV10-3 and TRBJ1-6, with 8 bases that match TRBD1. Germline CDR1 reads ENHRY; CDR2 reads SYGVKD. CDR3 length equals 14 residues. The trim removed 5 bases at V and 10 bases at J, leaving 7 bases unmatched. CDR3 sequence: CAISPTGEGSPLHF. CDR3 DNA: TGTGCCATCAGTCCGACAGGGGAAGGCTCACCCCTCCACTTT.

The chain couples TRBV5-6 to TRBJ1-4, with TRBD1 matching 8 bases. Germline V gene data show CDR1 as SGHDT and CDR2 as YYEEEE. Trimming at V came to 4 bases and at J to 5 bases, leaving 1 base not matched to a gene. The CDR3 extends over 13 amino acids. This chain's CDR3 is CASSRDRNEKLFF. The CDR3 bases are TGTGCCAGCAGCAGGGACAGGAATGAAAAACTGTTTTTT.

This chain connects TRBV4-3 to TRBJ2-6, with D unclear. The CDR3 is made up of 15 amino acids. From germline, CDR1 is LGHNA and CDR2 YSLEER. Trimming left V 1 base short and J 0 bases short, with 4 bases between. The CDR3 is CASSQGNSGANVLTF. For the CDR3, the DNA is TGCGCCAGCAGCCAAGGTAACTCTGGGGCCAACGTCCTGACTTTC.

This clone was detected once. This chain uses TRBV6-5 with TRBJ1-6; TRBD1 aligns across 10 bases. Trimming at V came to 5 bases and at J to 10 bases, leaving 8 bases not matched to a gene. Germline V gives CDR1 MNHEY, CDR2 SVGAGI. This CDR3 is 15 amino acids long. The CDR3, as DNA: TGTGCCAGCAGTCGCGCCGGGACAGGGGAGTCACCCCTCCACTTT. This codes for CASSRAGTGESPLHF.

V and J are TRBV5-4 and TRBJ2-7; D is perhaps TRBD2 (6 bases). The V end was cut by 4 bases, the J end by 1 base, with 15 bases between. The CDR3 extends over 15 amino acids. Germline lookup yields CDR1 SGHNT and CDR2 YYREEE (reference sequence). The CDR3 bases are TGTGCCAGCAGCCCAGGACTAACGGCATCCTACGAGCAGTACTTC. Amino acid sequence: CASSPGLTASYEQYF. The full variable domain, completed using reference TRBV5-4 and TRBJ2-7, is ETGVTQSPTHLIKTRGQQVTLRCSSQSGHNTVSWYQQALGQGPQFIFQYYREEENGRGNFPPRFSGLQFPNYSSELNVNALELDDSALYLCASSPGLTASYEQYFGPGTRLTVT.

The V and J genes are TRBV11-2 and TRBJ2-7, with 10 nucleotides matching TRBD1. The CDR3 loop spans 15 amino acids. The J segment lost 3 bases and the V segment lost 4 bases, leaving 6 bases of the junction unmatched. Germline V gene lookup returns CDR1 SGHAT and CDR2 FQNNGV. The CDR3 DNA is TGTGCCAGCAGCTACCGGGACAGGGGTAACTACGAGCAGTACTTC. It encodes CASSYRDRGNYEQYF.

The V gene is TRBV30, the J gene TRBJ2-7; no clear D. Trimming removed 0 bases from V and 12 bases from J, with 15 bases in between. From germline, CDR1 is GTSNPN and CDR2 SVGIG (reference sequence). This CDR3 contains 12 residues. DNA of the CDR3: TGTGCCTGGAGTGTACGCTCTGGTACTTTGTACTTC. As protein: CAWSVRSGTLYF. Combining the CDR3 with reference TRBV30 and TRBJ2-7 gives the whole variable domain SQTIHQWPATLVQPVGSPLSLECTVEGTSNPNLYWYRQAAGRGLQLLFYSVGIGQISSEVPQNLSASRPQDRQFILSSKKLLLSDSGFYLCAWSVRSGTLYFGPGTRLTVT.

This chain connects TRBV7-3 to TRBJ2-1; 8 nucleotides agree with TRBD2. V gave up 7 bases and J gave up 5 bases; unmatched junction bases: 13. CDR3 size: 16 residues. Germline CDR1 is SGHTA and CDR2 is FQGTGA. CDR3 nucleotides: TGTGCCAGCACCCGGGCGGGGGGTCTCACCCACAATGAGCAGTTCTTC. Residues: CASTRAGGLTHNEQFF.

As DNA, the CDR3 is TGTGCCAGCAGTTCGCCGGGACTAGCTCGAGGGGAGCTGTTTTTT. This codes for CASSSPGLARGELFF. The J gene is TRBJ2-2, the V gene TRBV6-5; TRBD2 aligns across 9 bases. Trimming cost V 4 bases and J 8 bases; bases outside gene matches: 8. The CDR3 length is 15 residues. Germline V gene sequence: CDR1 MNHEY, CDR2 SVGAGI.

The J gene is TRBJ2-4, the V gene TRBV5-1; the D gene is possibly TRBD2 (7 bases). V lost 5 bases and J lost 0, with 12 bases in between. CDR3 size: 15 residues. Germline-derived CDR1 and CDR2 are SGHRS and YFSETQ. The CDR3 region has the DNA TGCGCCAGCAGAGAGGGGGGGAAAGCCAAAAACATTCAGTACTTC. It specifies CASREGGKAKNIQYF.

This chain uses TRBV11-3 with TRBJ2-7; no clear D gene. CDR1 is SGHNT and CDR2 is YENEEA in the germline V gene. The CDR3 length is 13 residues. The germline V and J ends were trimmed by 2 bases and 2 bases, with 7 bases remaining between them. Here the CDR3 reads CASSLLSTYEQYF. The CDR3 DNA reads as TGTGCCAGCAGCTTACTCAGTACCTACGAGCAGTACTTC.

The V gene is TRBV5-4, the J gene TRBJ1-1; D not resolved. CDR1 and CDR2 (germline): SGHNT, YYREEE (reference sequence). Trimming removed 4 bases from V and 4 bases from J, with 8 bases in between. The CDR3 loop spans 12 amino acids. CDR3 nucleotide sequence: TGTGCCAGCAGCAACCGCGGCACTGAAGCTTTCTTT. This encodes CASSNRGTEAFF.

V usage is TRBV5-4 and J usage is TRBJ2-3, with 12 bases lining up with TRBD2. The CDR3 totals 18 residues. After removal of 4 bases from V and 4 bases from J, the junction contained 13 bases not matched to a gene. CDR1 and CDR2 (germline): SGHNT, YYREEE (reference sequence). The CDR3 DNA reads TGTGCCAGCAGCCAGACTAGCGGGGGACGCACTCGGGCAGATACGCAGTATTTT. Translation: CASSQTSGGRTRADTQYF.

The chain has TRBV4-2 and TRBJ1-1, with 9 bases fitting TRBD1. Unmatched junction bases numbered 4, after V lost 2 bases and J lost 3 bases. The CDR3 sequence is 15 residues long. The germline V gene has CDR1 LGHNA and CDR2 YNFKEQ. CDR3 loop: CASSQLGTGYTEAFF. The CDR3 region has the DNA TGTGCCAGCAGCCAACTAGGGACAGGGTACACTGAAGCTTTCTTT.